The 20 T cell receptor beta chains below come from one sample, sequenced in a study of cytomegalovirus exposure and HLA in healthy donors. PCR employed 60 Vbeta and 13 Jbeta primers. The assay was immunoSEQ multiplex PCR, and TCRdb's table has in-frame clones only and misses some. The data contain 150,000 or so clones, 60% to 85% of them singletons. The source material was PBMCs. The receptors shown here come from a man in his forties in good health and CMV-seropositive.

This chain uses TRBV5-1 with TRBJ2-7, with 14 nucleotides matching TRBD2. The CDR3 has 17 residues. Germline V CDR1 and CDR2: SGHRS, YFSETQ. V shed 4 bases and J 5 bases; nucleotides not matched to a gene: 11. CDR3 region: CASSLLGLAGGRHEQYF. DNA for the CDR3: TGCGCCAGCAGCCTCCTCGGACTAGCGGGAGGTAGGCACGAGCAGTACTTC. Complete variable domain (other parts from reference TRBV5-1 and TRBJ2-7): KAGVTQTPRYLIKTRGQQVTLSCSPISGHRSVSWYQQTPGQGLQFLFEYFSETQRNKGNFPGRFSGRQFSNSRSEMNVSTLELGDSALYLCASSLLGLAGGRHEQYFGPGTRLTVT.

This chain links TRBV10-3 with TRBJ1-2; 8 positions agree with TRBD1. CDR1 and CDR2 (germline): ENHRY, SYGVKD. Trimming took 7 bases from V and 6 from J; bases not matched to a gene: 4. This CDR3 is built from 12 residues. The CDR3 here is CAITSTGDGYTF. CDR3 DNA sequence: TGTGCCATCACTTCGACAGGGGATGGCTACACCTTC.

This clone was recorded once. V is TRBV25-1 and J is TRBJ1-5, with D maybe TRBD1 (6 bases). CDR1 and CDR2 (germline): MGHDK, SYGVNS. This CDR3 has 14 residues. Between the trimmed V and J ends, which lost 1 base and 6 bases, there was a span of 10 bases. CDR3 bases: TGTGCCAGCAGTGAATTTGGACAGAGTCAGCCCCAGCATTTT. Protein: CASSEFGQSQPQHF. Combining the CDR3 with reference TRBV25-1 and TRBJ1-5 gives the whole variable domain EADIYQTPRYLVIGTGKKITLECSQTMGHDKMYWYQQDPGMELHLIHYSYGVNSTEKGDLSSESTVSRIRTEHFPLTLESARPSHTSQYLCASSEFGQSQPQHFGDGTRLSIL.

A few counts support this clone. The chain carries TRBV6-1 and TRBJ1-4; D remains ambiguous. There are 15 residues in the CDR3. Deletions cut 0 bases from V and 5 bases from J, with 10 bases between. The germline gives CDR1 MNHNS, CDR2 SASEGT. The CDR3 bases are TGTGCCAGCAGTGAAGCGGCGGTTGGGAATGAAAAACTGTTTTTT. Its protein is CASSEAAVGNEKLFF.

The chain employs TRBV29-1 and TRBJ1-1; possibly TRBD1 for D (6 bases). Germline CDR1 is SQVTM and CDR2 is ANQGSEA. Trimming took 2 bases from V and 3 from J, leaving 13 bases between them. There are 14 residues in the CDR3. This chain's CDR3 is CSVERGTGYTEAFF. DNA for the CDR3: TGCAGCGTTGAACGGGGCACAGGGTACACTGAAGCTTTCTTT.

The chain combines TRBV28 with TRBJ2-5; D possibly corresponds to TRBD2 (6 bases). The CDR3 is made up of 16 amino acids. Trimming shortened V by 4 bases and J by 0 bases, and 15 bases separated the two germline ends. The germline V gene has CDR1 MDHEN and CDR2 SYDVKM. The CDR3: CASSYWGGDYQETQYF. The DNA of the CDR3 is TGTGCCAGCAGTTATTGGGGCGGGGACTACCAAGAGACCCAGTACTTC.

The chain has TRBV11-2 and TRBJ2-3; 8 positions match TRBD2. Germline loops: CDR1 SGHAT, CDR2 FQNNGV. Germline trimming cut 4 bases from V and 2 bases from J; bases unmatched to any gene: 14. The CDR3 contains 18 residues. The CDR3 spells CASSSILSASGHTDTQYF. For the CDR3, the DNA is TGTGCCAGCAGCTCCATACTTAGTGCTAGCGGGCACACAGATACGCAGTATTTT.

DNA of the CDR3: TGCGCCAGCAGCCAAGTTGGGGCCGAGAGGGCCAAAAACATTCAGTACTTC. Residues: CASSQVGAERAKNIQYF. The rearrangement links TRBV4-1 to TRBJ2-4, with D perhaps TRBD1 (5 bases). Between the trimmed V and J ends, which lost 1 base and 1 base, there was a span of 14 bases. Germline V gene data show CDR1 as MGHRA and CDR2 as YSYEKL. The CDR3 totals 17 residues.

The genes are TRBV19 and TRBJ1-2; D possibly corresponds to TRBD1 (5 bases). Germline V gene lookup returns CDR1 LNHDA and CDR2 SQIVND (reference sequence). This CDR3 is built from 13 residues. V lost 6 bases to trimming and J lost 2 bases, with 10 bases between them. The CDR3 region has the DNA TGTGCCAGTAGCACGACAGAAAACTATGGCTACACCTTC. It is translated as CASSTTENYGYTF.

A few counts support this clone. Sequence at one end of the junction differs from germline and may be a read error. This chain connects TRBV7-2 to TRBJ2-3; 9 bases agree with TRBD1. The CDR3 contains 13 residues. The germline V gene has CDR1 SGHTA and CDR2 FQGNSA. CDR3 bases: TGTGCCAGCAGCATAGGAACCGGGACAGGGTCTCGTTTC. It specifies CASSIGTGTGSRF.

The CDR3 bases are TGCGCCAGCGCCCGAGCCTACCCCGACACCGGGGAGCTGTTTTTT. It is translated as CASARAYPDTGELFF. The gene calls are TRBV4-1 and TRBJ2-2; no firm D call. The germline CDR1 and CDR2 sequences are MGHRA and YSYEKL. The germline V and J ends were trimmed by 8 bases and 3 bases, with 16 bases remaining between them. The CDR3 covers 15 residues.

This sequence joins TRBV27 and TRBJ2-5, with D unclear. Trimming took 6 bases from V and 7 from J, leaving 18 bases between them. Germline CDR1 and CDR2: MNHEY and SMNVEV (reference sequence). There are 14 residues in the CDR3. CDR3 region: CASRTLATRGTQYF. The CDR3 DNA reads TGTGCCAGCAGAACCTTGGCGACCCGCGGGACCCAGTACTTC.

This chain connects TRBV29-1 to TRBJ2-3; a possible D gene is TRBD2 (6 bases). V lost 5 bases, J lost 2 bases, and 8 bases lay in between. The length of the CDR3 is 12 residues. The germline V gene encodes CDR1 SQVTM and CDR2 ANQGSEA. The CDR3 nucleotides read TGCAGCGTTACTAGCCTCACAGATACGCAGTATTTT. Protein sequence: CSVTSLTDTQYF.

On this clone: The same CDR3 can be traced to other DNA sequences in this sample. The genes are TRBV10-3 and TRBJ2-1; 7 bases fit TRBD2. V lost 10 bases, J lost 1 base, and 16 bases stayed unmatched. This CDR3 spans 17 amino acids. Per germline, CDR1 ENHRY and CDR2 SYGVKD. CDR3 DNA sequence: TGTGCCACCCTGAGCGGGACCTTTTCATCTTCCTACAATGAGCAGTTCTTC. It specifies CATLSGTFSSSYNEQFF.

The chain links TRBV21-1 to TRBJ2-7; the table gives TRBD2 as D, unverified against the DNA. TRBV21-1 is recorded as a pseudogene. This CDR3 region has 14 residues. The CDR3 protein is CASTEVTSNYEQYF. DNA for the CDR3: TGTGCCAGCACCGAAGTGACTAGCAACTACGAGCAGTACTTC.

This clone was detected only a few times. The chain is built from TRBV15 and TRBJ2-5, with TRBD2 identical over 7 bases. Germline V gives CDR1 LNHNV, CDR2 YYDKDF (reference sequence). The CDR3 length is 14 residues. Trimming at V came to 8 bases and at J to 5 bases, leaving 11 bases not matched to a gene. The CDR3 here is CATSRREVGETQYF. CDR3 sequence (DNA): TGTGCCACCTCTCGTCGGGAGGTGGGGGAGACCCAGTACTTC.

The gene calls are TRBV4-1 and TRBJ2-7, with a possible D match to TRBD1 (6 bases). The CDR3 extends over 14 amino acids. Looked up from germline, CDR1 is MGHRA and CDR2 is YSYEKL. V lost 2 bases to trimming and J lost 4 bases, with 12 bases between them. Here the CDR3 DNA reads TGCGCCAGCAGCCAAAGCCCCACAGGGTACGAGCAGTACTTC. This gives the protein CASSQSPTGYEQYF.

The V call is TRBV19, the J call TRBJ2-5, with TRBD1 as a possible D gene (5 bases). The CDR3 loop spans 13 amino acids. Germline V gene lookup returns CDR1 LNHDA and CDR2 SQIVND (reference sequence). Trimming took 6 bases from V and 5 from J, leaving 13 bases between them. The CDR3 nucleotides read TGTGCCAGTAGACAGGCGAGCACGGAGACCCAGTACTTC. Translation gives CASRQASTETQYF. Combining the CDR3 with reference TRBV19 and TRBJ2-5 gives the whole variable domain DGGITQSPKYLFRKEGQNVTLSCEQNLNHDAMYWYRQDPGQGLRLIYYSQIVNDFQKGDIAEGYSVSREKKESFPLTVTSAQKNPTAFYLCASRQASTETQYFGPGTRLLVL.

This chain uses TRBV10-3 with TRBJ2-2, with 8 bases lining up with TRBD2. The CDR3 spans 15 residues. The germline V gene encodes CDR1 ENHRY and CDR2 SYGVKD. Losses at the gene ends were 10 bases for V and 0 bases for J; bases not matched to a gene: 7. For the CDR3, the DNA is TGTGCCAGCCTTGCGGGAGGCTCGAACACCGGGGAGCTGTTTTTT. Translated: CASLAGGSNTGELFF.

J is TRBJ2-3 and V is TRBV10-3; 9 nucleotides align to TRBD2. V lost 2 bases and J lost 5; bases outside the gene matches: 5. The CDR3 has 15 residues. The germline V gene has CDR1 ENHRY and CDR2 SYGVKD. The CDR3 bases are TGTGCCATCAGTGAGCCCGGGACTAGCCGAGATACGCAGTATTTT. As protein: CAISEPGTSRDTQYF.